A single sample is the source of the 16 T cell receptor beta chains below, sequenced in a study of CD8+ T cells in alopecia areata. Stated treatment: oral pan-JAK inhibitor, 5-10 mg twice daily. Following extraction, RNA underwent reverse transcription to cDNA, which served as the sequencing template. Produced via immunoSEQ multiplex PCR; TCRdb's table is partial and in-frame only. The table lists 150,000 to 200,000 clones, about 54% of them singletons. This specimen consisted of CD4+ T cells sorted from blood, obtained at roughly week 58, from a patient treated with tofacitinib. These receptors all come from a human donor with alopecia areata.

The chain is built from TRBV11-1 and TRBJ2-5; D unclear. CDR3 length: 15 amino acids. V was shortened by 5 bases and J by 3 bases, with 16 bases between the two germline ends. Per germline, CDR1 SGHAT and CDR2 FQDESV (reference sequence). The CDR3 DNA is TGTGCCAGCAGCCCCCTGACTTTGGAAGAAGAGACCCAGTACTTC. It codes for CASSPLTLEEETQYF.

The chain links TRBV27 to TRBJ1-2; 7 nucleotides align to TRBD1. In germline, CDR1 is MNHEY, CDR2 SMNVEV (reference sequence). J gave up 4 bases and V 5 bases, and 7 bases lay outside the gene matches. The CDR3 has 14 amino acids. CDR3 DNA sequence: TGTGCCAGCAGTAGTGACAGGGTGAGCTATGGCTACACCTTC. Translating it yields CASSSDRVSYGYTF.

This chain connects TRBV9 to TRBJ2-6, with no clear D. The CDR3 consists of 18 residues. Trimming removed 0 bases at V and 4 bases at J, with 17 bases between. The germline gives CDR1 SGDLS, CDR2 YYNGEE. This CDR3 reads CASSVATLTRSGANVLTF. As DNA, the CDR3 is TGTGCCAGCAGCGTAGCTACCCTAACAAGGTCCGGGGCCAACGTCCTGACTTTC.

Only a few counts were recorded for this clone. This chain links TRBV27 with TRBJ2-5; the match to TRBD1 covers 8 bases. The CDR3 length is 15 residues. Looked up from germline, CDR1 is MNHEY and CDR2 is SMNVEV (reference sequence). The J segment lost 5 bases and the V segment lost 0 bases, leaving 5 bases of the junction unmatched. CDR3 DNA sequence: TGTGCCAGCAGTTTATCCAGGGGGCGCGGGGAGACCCAGTACTTC. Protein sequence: CASSLSRGRGETQYF.

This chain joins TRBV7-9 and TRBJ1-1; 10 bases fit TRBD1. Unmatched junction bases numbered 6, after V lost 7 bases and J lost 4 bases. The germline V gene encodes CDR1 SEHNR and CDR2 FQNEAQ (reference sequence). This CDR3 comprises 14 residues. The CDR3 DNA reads TGTGCCAGCAACCCGGGACAGGGGCCCACTGAAGCTTTCTTT. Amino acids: CASNPGQGPTEAFF.

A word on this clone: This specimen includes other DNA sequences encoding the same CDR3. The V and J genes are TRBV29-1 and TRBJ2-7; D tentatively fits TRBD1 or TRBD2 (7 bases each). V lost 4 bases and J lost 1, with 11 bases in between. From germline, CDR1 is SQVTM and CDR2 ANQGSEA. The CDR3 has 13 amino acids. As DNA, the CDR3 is TGCAGCGTTGGCCAGGGGGGGTCCTACGAGCAGTACTTC. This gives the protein CSVGQGGSYEQYF.

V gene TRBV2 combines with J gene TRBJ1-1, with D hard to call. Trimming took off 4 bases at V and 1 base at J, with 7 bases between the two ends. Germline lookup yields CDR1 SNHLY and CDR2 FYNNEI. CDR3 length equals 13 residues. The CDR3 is CASSGNPNTEAFF. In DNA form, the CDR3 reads TGTGCCAGCAGTGGGAACCCGAACACTGAAGCTTTCTTT. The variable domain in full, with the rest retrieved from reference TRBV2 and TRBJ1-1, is EPEVTQTPSHQVTQMGQEVILRCVPISNHLYFYWYRQILGQKVEFLVSFYNNEISEKSEIFDDQFSVERPDGSNFTLKIRSTKLEDSAMYFCASSGNPNTEAFFGQGTRLTVV.

The CDR3 DNA follows: TGCAGCGTTGTAAGGGGCCAAGTCGAGCAGTACTTC. Its translation: CSVVRGQVEQYF. This chain uses TRBV29-1 with TRBJ2-7; D is possibly TRBD1 (5 bases). CDR3 length: 12 amino acids. The V end was cut by 4 bases, the J end by 6 bases, with 13 bases between. The germline gives CDR1 SQVTM, CDR2 ANQGSEA.

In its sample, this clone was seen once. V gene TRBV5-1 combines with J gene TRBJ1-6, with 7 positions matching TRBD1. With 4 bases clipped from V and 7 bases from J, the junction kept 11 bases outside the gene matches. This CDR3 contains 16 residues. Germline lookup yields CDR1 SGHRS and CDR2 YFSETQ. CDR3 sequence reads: CASSPQGQSPNSPLHF. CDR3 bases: TGCGCCAGCAGCCCCCAGGGACAGTCTCCCAATTCACCCCTCCACTTT.

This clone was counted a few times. CDR3 DNA sequence: TGTGCCAGCAGTGTTACCGGACAGGGCGGAGGCTACACCTTC. Its protein is CASSVTGQGGGYTF. The V call is TRBV6-1, the J call TRBJ1-2; 8 positions agree with TRBD1. V lost 4 bases to trimming and J lost 8 bases; unmatched junction nucleotides: 9. The CDR3 has 14 residues. In germline, CDR1 is MNHNS, CDR2 SASEGT.

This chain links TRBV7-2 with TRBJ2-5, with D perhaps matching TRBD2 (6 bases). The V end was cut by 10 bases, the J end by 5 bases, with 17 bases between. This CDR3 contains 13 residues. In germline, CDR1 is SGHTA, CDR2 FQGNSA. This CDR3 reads CAIRTGEEETQYF. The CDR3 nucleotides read TGTGCCATCAGGACGGGAGAGGAGGAGACCCAGTACTTC.

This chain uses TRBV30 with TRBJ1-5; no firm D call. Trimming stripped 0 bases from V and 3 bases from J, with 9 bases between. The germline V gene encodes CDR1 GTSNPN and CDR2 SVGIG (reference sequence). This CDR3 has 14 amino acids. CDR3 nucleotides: TGTGCCTGGAGTGTACGCTGGGCCAATCAGCCCCAGCATTTT. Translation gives CAWSVRWANQPQHF.

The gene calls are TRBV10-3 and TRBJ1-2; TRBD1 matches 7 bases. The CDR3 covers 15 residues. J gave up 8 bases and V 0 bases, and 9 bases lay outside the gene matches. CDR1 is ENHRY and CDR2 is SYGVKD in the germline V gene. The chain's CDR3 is CAISESDRALGGYTF. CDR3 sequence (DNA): TGTGCCATCAGTGAGTCCGACAGGGCCTTAGGCGGCTACACCTTC.

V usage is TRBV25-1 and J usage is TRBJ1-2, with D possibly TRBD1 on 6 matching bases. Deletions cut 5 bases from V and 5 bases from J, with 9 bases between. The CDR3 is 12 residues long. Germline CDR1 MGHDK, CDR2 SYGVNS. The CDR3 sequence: CASSTGKYGYTF. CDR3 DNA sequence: TGTGCCAGCAGTACAGGGAAGTATGGCTACACCTTC.

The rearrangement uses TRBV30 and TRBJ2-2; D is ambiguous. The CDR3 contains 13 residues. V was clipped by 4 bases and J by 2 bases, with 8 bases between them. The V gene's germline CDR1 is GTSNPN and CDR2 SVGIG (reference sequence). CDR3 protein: CAWINRNTGELFF. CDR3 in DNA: TGTGCCTGGATTAACAGAAACACCGGGGAGCTGTTTTTT.

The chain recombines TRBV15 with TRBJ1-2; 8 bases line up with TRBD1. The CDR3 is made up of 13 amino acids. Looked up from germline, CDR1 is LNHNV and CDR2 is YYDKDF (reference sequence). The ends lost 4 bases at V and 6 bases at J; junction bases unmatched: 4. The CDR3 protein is CATSIGQGNGYTF. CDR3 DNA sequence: TGTGCCACCAGCATAGGACAGGGAAATGGCTACACCTTC.